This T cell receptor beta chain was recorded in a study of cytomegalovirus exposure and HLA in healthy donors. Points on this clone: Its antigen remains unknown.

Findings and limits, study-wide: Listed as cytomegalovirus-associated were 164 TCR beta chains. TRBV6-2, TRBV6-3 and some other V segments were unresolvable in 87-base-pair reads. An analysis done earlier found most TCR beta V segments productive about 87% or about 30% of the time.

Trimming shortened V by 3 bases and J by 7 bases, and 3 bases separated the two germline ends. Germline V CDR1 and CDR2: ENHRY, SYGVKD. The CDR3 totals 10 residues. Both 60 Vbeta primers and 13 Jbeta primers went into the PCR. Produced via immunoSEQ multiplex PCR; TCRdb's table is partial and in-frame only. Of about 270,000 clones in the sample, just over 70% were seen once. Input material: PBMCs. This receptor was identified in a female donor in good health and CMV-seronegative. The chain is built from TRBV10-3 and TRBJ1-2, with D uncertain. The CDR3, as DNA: TGTGCCATCAGTGACGTTGGCTACACCTTC. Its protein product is CAISDVGYTF.